Presented here are 31 T cell receptor beta chains from one specimen sequenced in a study of blood T cell repertoires in COVID-19. Clones were read by immunoSEQ multiplex PCR, and TCRdb kept only the in-frame ones, dropping some. Found here are about 120,000 clones, about nine tenths of them singletons; the top ten hold approximately 7.9%. The sequenced sample was peripheral blood. These receptors all come from a man aged 70 or older who had recovered from COVID-19.

CDR3 loop: CASSISLLAGANNEQFF. In nucleotides, the CDR3 is TGTGCCAGTAGTATCTCCCTTCTAGCGGGAGCTAACAATGAGCAGTTCTTC. V and J are TRBV19 and TRBJ2-1, with 10 positions matching TRBD2. The CDR3 length is 17 residues. With V trimmed by 3 bases and J by 5 bases, 10 bases remained unmatched. CDR1 and CDR2 from the germline V gene are LNHDA and SQIVND (reference sequence).

The J gene is TRBJ1-1, the V gene TRBV30; the D gene is possibly TRBD1 (6 bases). Looked up from germline, CDR1 is GTSNPN and CDR2 is SVGIG (reference sequence). V was trimmed by 3 bases and J by 6 bases, leaving 26 bases between them. CDR3 length equals 17 residues. Here the CDR3 DNA reads TGTGCCTGGAGCTACCGGGACACCCAGCCCCTAGGGGCTGAAGCTTTCTTT. It codes for CAWSYRDTQPLGAEAFF.

A few counts support this clone. The rearrangement joins TRBV29-1 to TRBJ1-3; D unresolved. Per the germline V gene, CDR1 is SQVTM and CDR2 is ANQGSEA. This CDR3 has 13 residues. The V and J ends lost 7 bases and 4 bases respectively, with 14 bases between them. DNA for the CDR3: TGCAGCGCCCGCCTGGAGCAGGGAAACACCATATATTTT. Translated: CSARLEQGNTIYF.

V gene TRBV19 combines with J gene TRBJ1-2, with unresolved D. This CDR3 is 12 amino acids long. CDR1 and CDR2 from the germline V gene are LNHDA and SQIVND (reference sequence). V was pared by 7 bases and J by 5 bases, with 11 bases between. CDR3 loop: CASMIPQYGYTF. The CDR3 coding sequence is TGTGCCAGTATGATCCCCCAGTATGGCTACACCTTC.

V and J are TRBV3-1 (or the pseudogene TRBV3-2) and TRBJ2-6, with 7 bases matching TRBD2. Looked up from germline, CDR1 is LGHDT and CDR2 is YNNKEL (reference sequence). This CDR3 region has 18 residues. Germline trimming cut 2 bases from V and 0 bases from J; bases unmatched to any gene: 7. As DNA, the CDR3 is TGTGCCAGCAGCCAAAGCCTAGCGGTTCACTCTGGGGCCAACGTCCTGACTTTC. Translated, it gives CASSQSLAVHSGANVLTF.

The CDR3 sequence is CASRRTSGNTDTQYF. In DNA form, the CDR3 reads TGTGCCAGCAGACGGACTAGCGGAAACACAGATACGCAGTATTTT. V is TRBV2 and J is TRBJ2-3; 10 bases are a match to TRBD2. There are 15 residues in the CDR3. Germline V CDR1 and CDR2: SNHLY, FYNNEI. V was pared by 6 bases and J by 2 bases, with 5 bases of the junction left unmatched.

The genes are TRBV9 and TRBJ1-1; possibly TRBD1 for D (5 bases). Between the trimmed V and J ends, which lost 0 bases and 4 bases, there was a span of 13 bases. From germline, CDR1 is SGDLS and CDR2 YYNGEE. The CDR3 runs 15 residues. CDR3 amino acids: CASSVEGQGGTEAFF. CDR3 coding DNA: TGTGCCAGCAGCGTAGAAGGGCAGGGAGGCACTGAAGCTTTCTTT. Full variable domain (missing parts from reference TRBV9 and TRBJ1-1): DSGVTQTPKHLITATGQRVTLRCSPRSGDLSVYWYQQSLDQGLQFLIQYYNGEERAKGNILERFSAQQFPDLHSELNLSSLELGDSALYFCASSVEGQGGTEAFFGQGTRLTVV.

The chain links TRBV11-3 to TRBJ1-3; D call uncertain. V lost 5 bases, J lost 2 bases, and 10 bases lay in between. The V gene's germline CDR1 is SGHNT and CDR2 YENEEA. The CDR3 covers 14 residues. The CDR3 DNA reads TGTGCCAGCAGCCGCGGACTGGCTGGAAACACCATATATTTT. Translation gives CASSRGLAGNTIYF. Drawing the rest from reference TRBV11-3 and TRBJ1-3, the complete variable domain is EAGVVQSPRYKIIEKKQPVAFWCNPISGHNTLYWYLQNLGQGPELLIRYENEEAVDDSQLPKDRFSAERLKGVDSTLKIQPAELGDSAVYLCASSRGLAGNTIYFGEGSWLTVV.

This rearrangement joins TRBV4-2 to TRBJ2-1, with TRBD2 identical over 7 bases. This CDR3 contains 16 residues. The V gene's germline CDR1 is LGHNA and CDR2 YNFKEQ. V lost 0 bases and J lost 2; bases outside the gene matches: 4. The CDR3 DNA follows: TGTGCCAGCAGCCAAGAGTGGGGGGGGACCTACAATGAGCAGTTCTTC. Its translation: CASSQEWGGTYNEQFF.

Of note for this clone: Germline and junction disagree at one end, which may indicate a read error. The CDR3 sequence: CASSLNSGELFF. The CDR3 DNA sequence: TGTGCCAGCAGTCTTAACAGCGGGGAGCTGTTTTTT. The V gene is TRBV2, the J gene TRBJ2-2; no clear D. Germline values: CDR1 SNHLY, CDR2 FYNNEI. This CDR3 spans 12 amino acids.

V usage is TRBV10-2 and J usage is TRBJ2-1; weak D call: TRBD1 (8 bases). Trimming stripped 6 bases from V and 2 bases from J, with 14 bases between. Germline-derived CDR1 and CDR2 are WSHSY and SAAADI. The CDR3 sequence is 15 residues long. DNA for the CDR3: TGCGCCAGCAGCGGACAGGGAGGGGCCTACAATGAGCAGTTCTTC. This codes for CASSGQGGAYNEQFF.

The chain links TRBV18 to TRBJ2-5; 8 bases map to TRBD2. Germline lookup yields CDR1 KGHSH and CDR2 LQKENI. The CDR3 has 14 residues. V shed 2 bases, J shed 2 bases, and the junction held 1 base outside the gene matches. CDR3 protein: CASSPAGGQETQYF. The CDR3 DNA sequence: TGTGCCAGCTCACCAGCGGGGGGTCAAGAGACCCAGTACTTC.

This clone turned up a few times. CDR3 coding DNA: TGTGCCAGCAGCTTAGGACTTGGACAGAGGGACGGCTATGGCTACACCTTC. This encodes CASSLGLGQRDGYGYTF. V is TRBV7-9 and J is TRBJ1-2; D possibly corresponds to TRBD1 (6 bases). The V and J ends lost 1 base and 4 bases respectively, with 19 bases between them. CDR3 size: 17 residues. CDR1 and CDR2 (germline): SEHNR, FQNEAQ (reference sequence).

The CDR3 spells CASSRGQGIEQFF. The CDR3 DNA follows: TGTGCCAGCAGCCGGGGGCAAGGGATTGAGCAGTTCTTC. The rearrangement joins TRBV4-2 to TRBJ2-1, with D possibly being TRBD1 (6 bases). The V gene's germline CDR1 is LGHNA and CDR2 YNFKEQ. There are 13 residues in the CDR3. Deletions cut 4 bases from V and 9 bases from J, with 13 bases between.

CDR3 DNA: TGTGCCTGGAGCCGGGTCATCTCGCGGACCCAGTACTTC. It translates to CAWSRVISRTQYF. The chain joins TRBV30 to TRBJ2-5, with unresolved D. Trimming left V 3 bases short and J 7 bases short, with 15 bases between. The CDR3 sequence is 13 residues long. Per germline, CDR1 GTSNPN and CDR2 SVGIG (reference sequence).

V usage is TRBV6-5 and J usage is TRBJ1-5; D is perhaps TRBD1 (6 bases). Germline-derived CDR1 and CDR2 are MNHEY and SVGAGI. V was shortened by 6 bases and J by 3 bases, with 12 bases between the two germline ends. The length of the CDR3 is 14 residues. DNA for the CDR3: TGTGCCAGCAGCCACCGGGACACCAATCAGCCCCAGCATTTT. Its translation: CASSHRDTNQPQHF.

The rearrangement links TRBV7-3 to TRBJ2-5, with D possibly being TRBD1 (7 bases). The CDR3 extends over 15 amino acids. Germline loops: CDR1 SGHTA, CDR2 FQGTGA. The V and J ends lost 3 bases and 5 bases respectively, with 16 bases between them. CDR3 DNA: TGTGCCAGCAGCTTTTTCACAGGGGCGGGGGAGACCCAGTACTTC. Residues: CASSFFTGAGETQYF. The complete variable domain, with remaining parts taken from reference TRBV7-3 and TRBJ2-5, reads GAGVSQTPSNKVTEKGKYVELRCDPISGHTALYWYRQSLGQGPEFLIYFQGTGAADDSGLPNDRFFAVRPEGSVSTLKIQRTERGDSAVYLCASSFFTGAGETQYFGPGTRLLVL.

This clone was counted only a few times. The chain combines TRBV28 with TRBJ2-7; 8 bases align to TRBD1. V dropped 7 bases and J dropped 9; count of bases not matched to a gene: 8. CDR1 is MDHEN and CDR2 is SYDVKM in the germline V gene. This CDR3 region has 12 residues. CDR3 nucleotide sequence: TGTGCCAGCACCCCTCCCAGGGGGCCGCAGTACTTC. Protein: CASTPPRGPQYF.

This chain uses TRBV27 with TRBJ1-1; 7 nucleotides line up with TRBD1. Germline V gene lookup returns CDR1 MNHEY and CDR2 SMNVEV (reference sequence). Unmatched junction bases numbered 9, after V lost 4 bases and J lost 4 bases. CDR3 length equals 15 residues. The CDR3 coding sequence is TGTGCCAGCAGTTCAGGACAGGTTGGGGGCACTGAAGCTTTCTTT. This sequence encodes CASSSGQVGGTEAFF.

The CDR3 loop is CASSSRTGLGYTF. The CDR3 bases are TGTGCCAGCAGTTCAAGGACAGGGCTCGGCTACACCTTC. The gene calls are TRBV6-5 and TRBJ1-2; 8 bases align to TRBD1. Trimming took 4 bases from V and 8 from J; bases not matched to a gene: 6. In germline, CDR1 is MNHEY, CDR2 SVGAGI. The CDR3 covers 13 residues.

This clone has just one count. The chain carries TRBV28 and TRBJ2-7; tentatively, D is TRBD1 (6 bases). Per germline, CDR1 MDHEN and CDR2 SYDVKM. The CDR3 has 15 amino acids. Trimming took 4 bases from V and 3 from J, leaving 16 bases between them. The CDR3 region has the DNA TGTGCCAGCAGTTCGGACGGACAGCTAAACTACGAGCAGTACTTC. It specifies CASSSDGQLNYEQYF.

The V and J genes are TRBV5-4 and TRBJ2-2, with 11 bases aligning to TRBD1. CDR1 and CDR2 from the germline V gene are SGHNT and YYREEE (reference sequence). The ends lost 4 bases at V and 7 bases at J; junction bases unmatched: 6. CDR3 length: 15 residues. The CDR3: CASSQGQGVNGELFF. The CDR3 nucleotides read TGTGCCAGCAGCCAGGGACAGGGGGTAAACGGGGAGCTGTTTTTT. Full variable domain (rest looked up from reference TRBV5-4 and TRBJ2-2): ETGVTQSPTHLIKTRGQQVTLRCSSQSGHNTVSWYQQALGQGPQFIFQYYREEENGRGNFPPRFSGLQFPNYSSELNVNALELDDSALYLCASSQGQGVNGELFFGEGSRLTVL.

The chain's CDR3 is CASSQSPTGDEQYF. CDR3 nucleotides: TGTGCCAGCAGCCAGTCCCCTACAGGGGACGAGCAGTACTTC. The chain is built from TRBV28 and TRBJ2-7; the match to TRBD1 covers 7 bases. The CDR3 is made up of 14 amino acids. Unmatched junction bases numbered 10, after V lost 6 bases and J lost 5 bases. From germline, CDR1 is MDHEN and CDR2 SYDVKM.

This rearrangement joins TRBV3-1 (or the pseudogene TRBV3-2) to TRBJ1-1; the D gene is possibly TRBD1 (5 bases). From germline, CDR1 is LGHDT and CDR2 YNNKEL (reference sequence). V gave up 4 bases and J gave up 10 bases, with 16 bases separating them. CDR3 length: 13 amino acids. Written as DNA, the CDR3 is TGTGCCAGCAGCCGGAGGAGGGGATGGGCAGCTTTCTTT. Encoded protein: CASSRRRGWAAFF.

V is TRBV3-1 (or the pseudogene TRBV3-2) and J is TRBJ1-1, with D uncertain. V was clipped by 3 bases and J by 1 base, with 6 bases between them. CDR1 LGHDT and CDR2 YNNKEL come from the germline V gene (reference sequence). The CDR3 extends over 13 amino acids. The CDR3 spells CASSHTRNTEAFF. The CDR3 nucleotides are TGTGCCAGCAGCCACACAAGGAACACTGAAGCTTTCTTT.

The chain uses TRBV9 and TRBJ2-3; 8 bases match TRBD2. Germline-derived CDR1 and CDR2 are SGDLS and YYNGEE. The V gene end was trimmed by 2 bases and the J gene end by 1 base; junction bases not matched to a gene: 3. CDR3 length: 15 residues. CDR3 protein: CASSVNGRGTDTQYF. The CDR3, as DNA: TGTGCCAGCAGCGTTAACGGGAGGGGCACAGATACGCAGTATTTT. Based on the CDR3 plus reference TRBV9 and TRBJ2-3, the full variable domain is DSGVTQTPKHLITATGQRVTLRCSPRSGDLSVYWYQQSLDQGLQFLIQYYNGEERAKGNILERFSAQQFPDLHSELNLSSLELGDSALYFCASSVNGRGTDTQYFGPGTRLTVL.

The chain uses TRBV10-3 and TRBJ2-5; the D gene is possibly TRBD2 (6 bases). The CDR3 runs 14 residues. Trimming shortened V by 0 bases and J by 3 bases, and 8 bases separated the two germline ends. Germline V gene sequence: CDR1 ENHRY, CDR2 SYGVKD. CDR3 bases: TGTGCCATCAGTGAGTCAACGGGAGAAGAGACCCAGTACTTC. Protein product: CAISESTGEETQYF.

The chain combines TRBV6-5 with TRBJ2-7, with TRBD1 as a possible D gene (6 bases). Germline CDR1 and CDR2: MNHEY and SVGAGI. The V end lost 6 bases, the J end lost 3 bases, and 12 bases lay between the germline ends. This CDR3 contains 13 residues. CDR3 residues: CASRRDTRYEQYF. CDR3 DNA: TGTGCCAGCAGGAGGGACACCCGCTACGAGCAGTACTTC.

J is TRBJ2-1 and V is TRBV7-3; 9 bases are a match to TRBD2. The ends lost 4 bases at V and 8 bases at J; junction bases unmatched: 9. The CDR3 spans 15 residues. Germline CDR1 is SGHTA and CDR2 is FQGTGA. CDR3 in DNA: TGTGCCAGCAGCTCACGGCTAGCGGGATTCGATGAGCAGTTCTTC. This sequence encodes CASSSRLAGFDEQFF. The whole variable domain, remainder taken from reference TRBV7-3 and TRBJ2-1, is GAGVSQTPSNKVTEKGKYVELRCDPISGHTALYWYRQSLGQGPEFLIYFQGTGAADDSGLPNDRFFAVRPEGSVSTLKIQRTERGDSAVYLCASSSRLAGFDEQFFGPGTRLTVL.

In its sample, this clone was seen once. V usage is TRBV4-3 and J usage is TRBJ2-1; 10 bases agree with TRBD2. V shed 4 bases and J 9 bases; nucleotides not matched to a gene: 15. Looked up from germline, CDR1 is LGHNA and CDR2 is YSLEER. The length of the CDR3 is 17 residues. Here the CDR3 reads CASSRDLGTSEGGEQFF. CDR3 in DNA: TGCGCCAGCAGCCGGGATCTGGGGACTAGCGAGGGGGGTGAGCAGTTCTTC.

The CDR3 coding sequence is TGTGCCAGCTCACCCTCGAACACCGGGGAGCTGTTTTTT. This codes for CASSPSNTGELFF. The genes are TRBV18 and TRBJ2-2; D uncertain. Germline loops: CDR1 KGHSH, CDR2 LQKENI. With 3 bases removed from V and 0 bases from J, the gap between germline ends came to 2 bases. The length of the CDR3 is 13 residues.